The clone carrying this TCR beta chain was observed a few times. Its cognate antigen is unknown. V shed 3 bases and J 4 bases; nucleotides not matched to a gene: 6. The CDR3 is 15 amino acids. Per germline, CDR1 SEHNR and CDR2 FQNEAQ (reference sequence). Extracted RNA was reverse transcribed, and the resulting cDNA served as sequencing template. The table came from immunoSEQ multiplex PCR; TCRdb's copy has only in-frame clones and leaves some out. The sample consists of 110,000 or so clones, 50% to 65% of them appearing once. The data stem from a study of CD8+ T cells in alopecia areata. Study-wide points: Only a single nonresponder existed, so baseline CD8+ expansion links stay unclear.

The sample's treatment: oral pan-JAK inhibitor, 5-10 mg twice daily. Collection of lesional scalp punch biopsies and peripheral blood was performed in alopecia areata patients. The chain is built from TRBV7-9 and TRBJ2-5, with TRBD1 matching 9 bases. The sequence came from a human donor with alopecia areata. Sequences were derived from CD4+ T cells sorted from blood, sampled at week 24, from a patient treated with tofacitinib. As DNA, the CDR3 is TGTGCCAGCAGCTTTGTGACAGGGGGATCAGAGACCCAGTACTTC. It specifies CASSFVTGGSETQYF. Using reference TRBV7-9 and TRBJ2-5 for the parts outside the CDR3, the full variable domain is DTGVSQNPRHKITKRGQNVTFRCDPISEHNRLYWYRQTLGQGPEFLTYFQNEAQLEKSRLLSDRFSAERPKGSFSTLEIQRTEQGDSAMYLCASSFVTGGSETQYFGPGTRLLVL.